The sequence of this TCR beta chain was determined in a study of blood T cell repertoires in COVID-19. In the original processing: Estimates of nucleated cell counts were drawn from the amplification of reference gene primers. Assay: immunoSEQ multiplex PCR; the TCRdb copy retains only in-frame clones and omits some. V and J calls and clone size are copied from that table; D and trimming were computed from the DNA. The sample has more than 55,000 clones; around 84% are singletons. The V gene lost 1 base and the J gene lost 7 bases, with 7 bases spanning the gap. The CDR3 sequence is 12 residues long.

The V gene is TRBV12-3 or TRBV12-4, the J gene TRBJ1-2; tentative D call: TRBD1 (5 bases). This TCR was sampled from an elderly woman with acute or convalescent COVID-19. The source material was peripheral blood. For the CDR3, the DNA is TGTGCCAGCAGTTTAGTGGGGGGTGGCTACACCTTC. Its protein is CASSLVGGGYTF.